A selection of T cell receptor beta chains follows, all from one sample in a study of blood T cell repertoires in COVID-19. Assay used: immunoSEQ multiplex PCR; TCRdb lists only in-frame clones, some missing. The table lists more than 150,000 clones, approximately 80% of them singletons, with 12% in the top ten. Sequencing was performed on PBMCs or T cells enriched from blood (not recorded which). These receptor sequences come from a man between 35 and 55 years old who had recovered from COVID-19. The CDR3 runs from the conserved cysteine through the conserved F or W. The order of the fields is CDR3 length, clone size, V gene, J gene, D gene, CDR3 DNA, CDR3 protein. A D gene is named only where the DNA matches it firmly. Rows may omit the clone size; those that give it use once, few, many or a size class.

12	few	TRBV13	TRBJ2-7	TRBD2	TGTGCCAGCAGCGGGCCCGAGGGACTACCGTACTTC	CASSGPEGLPYF
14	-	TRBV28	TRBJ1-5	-	TGTGCCAGCAGTTTGTCGAGGGAAGATCAGCCCCAGCATTTT	CASSLSREDQPQHF
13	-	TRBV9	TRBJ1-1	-	TGTGCCAGCAGCGCCCCTATGAACACTGAAGCTTTCTTT	CASSAPMNTEAFF
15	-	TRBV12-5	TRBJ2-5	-	TGTGCTAGTGGTTCGCCGGGACAAGACCGAGAGACCCAGTACTTC	CASGSPGQDRETQYF
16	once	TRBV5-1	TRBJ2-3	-	TGCGCCAGCAGCTTAGGAGTAGCCCAAAAGTCGGATACGCAGTATTTT	CASSLGVAQKSDTQYF
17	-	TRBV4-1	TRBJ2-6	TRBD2	TGCGCCAGCAGCCCCCGGGGCGGGGGGTCTGGGGCCAACGTCCTGACTTTC	CASSPRGGGSGANVLTF
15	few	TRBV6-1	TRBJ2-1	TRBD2	TGTGCCAGCAGGACTAGCGGGAACCCTTACAATGAGCAGTTCTTC	CASRTSGNPYNEQFF
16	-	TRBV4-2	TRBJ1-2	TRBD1	TGTGCCAGCAGCTATCCCCCACAGGGGGCGAGCTATGGCTACACCTTC	CASSYPPQGASYGYTF
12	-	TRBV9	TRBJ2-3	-	TGTGCCAGCAGCGAAGACAGGGATACGCAGTATTTT	CASSEDRDTQYF
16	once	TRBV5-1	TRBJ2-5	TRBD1	TGCGCCAGCAGCTTCTACGGGACAGGGCGGGGAGAGACCCAGTACTTC	CASSFYGTGRGETQYF
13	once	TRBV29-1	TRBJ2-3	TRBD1	TGCAGCGTGGACAGGGAGGTCCGCGGTACGCAGTATTTT	CSVDREVRGTQYF
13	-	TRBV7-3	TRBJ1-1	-	TGTGCCAGCAGCCGAGGCGACGGCACTGAAGCTTTCTTT	CASSRGDGTEAFF
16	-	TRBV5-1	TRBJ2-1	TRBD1	TGCGCCAGCTGTTTGTCAGGGGCAGGACAGGGCAATGAGCAGTTCTTC	CASCLSGAGQGNEQFF
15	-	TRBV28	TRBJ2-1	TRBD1	TGTGCCAGCAGTTTGTATGACAGGGGGGACAATGAGCAGTTCTTC	CASSLYDRGDNEQFF
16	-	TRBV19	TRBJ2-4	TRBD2	TGTGCCAGTAGTATATGGGCGGGAGCTGACAAAAACATTCAGTACTTC	CASSIWAGADKNIQYF
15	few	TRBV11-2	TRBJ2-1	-	TGTGCCAGCAGCGGCAGGGGACGACGCTACAATGAGCAGTTCTTC	CASSGRGRRYNEQFF
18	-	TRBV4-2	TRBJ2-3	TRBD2	TGTGCCAGCAGCCAAGATCTTTTTGGCGGGAGAAGGAAGGATACGCAGTATTTT	CASSQDLFGGRRKDTQYF
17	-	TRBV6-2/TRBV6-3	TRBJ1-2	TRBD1	TGTGCCAGCAGTTCGACAGGGGGCGCGTTTGCCGTCTATGGCTACACCTTC	CASSSTGGAFAVYGYTF
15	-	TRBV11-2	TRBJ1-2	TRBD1	TGTGCCAGCAGCCGACCCGGGGCAGGGGGCAGCGGCTACACCTTC	CASSRPGAGGSGYTF
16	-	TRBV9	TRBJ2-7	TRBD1	TGTGCCAGCAGCCCCGTCGGGACAGGGTACATCTACGAGCAGTACTTC	CASSPVGTGYIYEQYF
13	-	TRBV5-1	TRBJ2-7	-	TGCGCCAGCAGCTTGGACATATACTACGAGCAGTACTTC	CASSLDIYYEQYF
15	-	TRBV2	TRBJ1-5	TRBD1	TGTGCCAGCAGTTTGGACAGGGTGGGTGGTCAGCCCCAGCATTTT	CASSLDRVGGQPQHF
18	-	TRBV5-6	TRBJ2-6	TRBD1	TGTGCCAGCAGCCGAATTACTCAGGGGGCGTTAGGGGCCAACGTCCTGACTTTC	CASSRITQGALGANVLTF
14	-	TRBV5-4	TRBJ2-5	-	TGTGCCAGCAGCTTGGTGGCTCGAAAAGAGACCCAGTACTTC	CASSLVARKETQYF
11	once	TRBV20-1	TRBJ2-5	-	TGCAGTGCTGCGCCGGGAGAGACCCAGTACTTC	CSAAPGETQYF
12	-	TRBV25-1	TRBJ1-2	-	TGTGCCAGCAGTGATGGGAGGTATGGCTACACCTTC	CASSDGRYGYTF
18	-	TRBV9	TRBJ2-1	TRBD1	TGTGCCAGCAGCCCTACATCCGGGGGGACAGGGCTTTACAATGAGCAGTTCTTC	CASSPTSGGTGLYNEQFF
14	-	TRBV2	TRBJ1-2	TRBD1	TGTGCCAGCAGTGGACAGGGGACATTTTTGGGCTACACCTTC	CASSGQGTFLGYTF
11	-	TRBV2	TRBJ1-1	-	TGTGCCAGCAGTGAAGCGTTTGAGTCTTTCTTT	CASSEAFESFF
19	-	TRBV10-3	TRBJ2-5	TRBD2	TGTGCCATCAGGGCATCACCGGGACTAGCGGGAGAGGGGCAAGAGACCCAGTACTTC	CAIRASPGLAGEGQETQYF
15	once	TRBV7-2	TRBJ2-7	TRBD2	TGTGCCAGCAGCTTAGCGTCTAGCGGGTTATACGAGCAGTACTTC	CASSLASSGLYEQYF
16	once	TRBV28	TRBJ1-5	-	TGTGCCAGCAGTTCCGGCGGGGGGGGTCTCCGTCAGCCCCAGCATTTT	CASSSGGGGLRQPQHF
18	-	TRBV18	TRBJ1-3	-	TGTGCCAGCTCACCACAGTCCACAGGACCGGGCTCTGGAAACACCATATATTTT	CASSPQSTGPGSGNTIYF
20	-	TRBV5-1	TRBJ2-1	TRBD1	TGCGCCAGCAGCTTGAAGGGACAGGGACAGACTCCGAACTCCTACAATGAGCAGTTCTTC	CASSLKGQGQTPNSYNEQFF
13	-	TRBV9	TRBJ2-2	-	TGTGCCAGCAGCGTAGGCCTAGCCGGGGAGCTGTTTTTT	CASSVGLAGELFF
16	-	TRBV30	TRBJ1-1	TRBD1	TGTGCCTGGAGTCCTCTGGACAGGGGTAAGAGCGCTGAAGCTTTCTTT	CAWSPLDRGKSAEAFF
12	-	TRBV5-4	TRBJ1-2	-	TGTGCCAGCAGTGTCAGTCCCTATGGCTACACCTTC	CASSVSPYGYTF
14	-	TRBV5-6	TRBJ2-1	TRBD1	TGTGCCAGCAGGTGGGGACAGGGTTACAATGAGCAGTTCTTC	CASRWGQGYNEQFF
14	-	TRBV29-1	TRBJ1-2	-	TGCAGCGTTGAGGTGCAGACCGGAGGCTATGGCTACACCTTC	CSVEVQTGGYGYTF
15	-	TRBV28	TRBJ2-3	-	TGTGCCAGCAGCCACAGGGGAGGAAGCACAGATACGCAGTATTTT	CASSHRGGSTDTQYF
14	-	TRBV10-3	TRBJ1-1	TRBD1	TGTGCCATCACCGACAGGACAGGATACACTGAAGCTTTCTTT	CAITDRTGYTEAFF
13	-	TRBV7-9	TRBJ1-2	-	TGTGCCAGCAGCTTGACAGTAAACTATGGCTACACCTTC	CASSLTVNYGYTF
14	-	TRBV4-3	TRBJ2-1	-	TGCGCCAGCAGCCAAGAAGCCCTCTACAATGAGCAGTTCTTC	CASSQEALYNEQFF
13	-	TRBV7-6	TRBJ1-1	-	TGTGCCAGCAGCTCACAGGGGAACACTGAAGCTTTCTTT	CASSSQGNTEAFF
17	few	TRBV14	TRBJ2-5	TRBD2	TGTGCCAGCAGCCAAACCCTAGCGGGAGGATTTGACGAGACCCAGTACTTC	CASSQTLAGGFDETQYF
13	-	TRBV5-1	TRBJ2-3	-	TGCGCCAGCAGTACTAGTGTCACAGATACGCAGTATTTT	CASSTSVTDTQYF
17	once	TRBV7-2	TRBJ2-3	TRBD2	TGTGCCAGCAGCATCTTCCCTTCGGGAGGGGGCACAGATACGCAGTATTTT	CASSIFPSGGGTDTQYF
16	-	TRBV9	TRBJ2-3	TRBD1	TGTGCCAGCAGCGTGAGGGGGCTAAGGGGCACAGATACGCAGTATTTT	CASSVRGLRGTDTQYF
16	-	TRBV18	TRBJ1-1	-	TGTGCCAGCTCACTGAACAGGGAGAGTTCGAGCACTGAAGCTTTCTTT	CASSLNRESSSTEAFF
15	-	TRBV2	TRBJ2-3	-	TGTGCCAGCAGTGAAGGCGGGACTTACACAGATACGCAGTATTTT	CASSEGGTYTDTQYF
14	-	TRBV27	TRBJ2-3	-	TGTGCCAGCAGTTTGGGGAGGGGGACAGATACGCAGTATTTT	CASSLGRGTDTQYF
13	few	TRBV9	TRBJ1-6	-	TGTGCCAGCAGCGTAGACCAGCGTTCACCCCTCCACTTT	CASSVDQRSPLHF
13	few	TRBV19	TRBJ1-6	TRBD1	TGTGCCAGTAGTGCAGACAGGGGAAGTTCCCTCCACTTT	CASSADRGSSLHF
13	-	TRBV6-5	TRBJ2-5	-	TGTGCCAGCCGGGCTGGGGGGAGCGAGACCCAGTACTTC	CASRAGGSETQYF